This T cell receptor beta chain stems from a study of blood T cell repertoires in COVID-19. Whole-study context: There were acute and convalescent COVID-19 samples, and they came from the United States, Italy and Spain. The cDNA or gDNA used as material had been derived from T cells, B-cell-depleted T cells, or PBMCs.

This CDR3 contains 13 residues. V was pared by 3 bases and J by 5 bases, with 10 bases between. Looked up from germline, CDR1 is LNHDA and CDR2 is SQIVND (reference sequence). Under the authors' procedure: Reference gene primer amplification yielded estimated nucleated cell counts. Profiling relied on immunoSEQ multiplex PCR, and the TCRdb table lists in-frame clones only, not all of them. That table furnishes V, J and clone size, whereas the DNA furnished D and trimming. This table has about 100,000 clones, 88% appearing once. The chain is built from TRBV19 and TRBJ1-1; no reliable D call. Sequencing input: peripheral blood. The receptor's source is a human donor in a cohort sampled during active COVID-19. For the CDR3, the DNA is TGTGCCAGTAGTATCACCCGGGAGACTGAAGCTTTCTTT. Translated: CASSITRETEAFF.